These T cell receptor beta chains were read from a single sample in a study of tumor-infiltrating lymphocytes in localized non-small cell lung cancer. The table came from immunoSEQ multiplex PCR; TCRdb's copy has only in-frame clones and leaves some out. This repertoire shows some 15,000 clones, roughly 79% found once; its top ten account for approximately 2.6%. Source material: lung tumor tissue. These receptors were taken from a human donor with non-small cell lung cancer. The CDR3 runs from the conserved cysteine through the conserved F or W. A D gene is named only where the DNA matches it firmly. Rows give clone size only sometimes, using once, few, many, or a class for an expanded clone.

d_gene	v_gene	j_gene	abundance	CDR3nt	CDR3aa
.	TRBV6-6	TRBJ2-3	.	TGTGCCACCAGAACAGGGTTGGGCACAGATACGCAGTATTTT	CATRTGLGTDTQYF
.	TRBV4-3	TRBJ2-3	.	TGCGCCAGCAGCCAAGGACAGGATACTAGCACAGATACGCAGTATTTT	CASSQGQDTSTDTQYF
.	TRBV7-9	TRBJ1-3	.	TGTGCCAGCAGCTTACTGGGCTCTGGAAACACCATATATTTT	CASSLLGSGNTIYF
TRBD2	TRBV11-3	TRBJ2-3	.	TGTGCCAGCAGCCCAGCCGGGACTAGCGGGAGTGTAAGGGCAGATACGCAGTATTTT	CASSPAGTSGSVRADTQYF
TRBD1	TRBV28	TRBJ2-7	.	TGTGCCAGCAGTGGGGGCGGTGACAGGGTGTCCAACGAGCAGTACTTC	CASSGGGDRVSNEQYF
.	TRBV19	TRBJ2-1	.	TGTGCCAGTAGTATAGGCCAAGCTCGCCCCTACAATGAGCAGTTCTTC	CASSIGQARPYNEQFF
TRBD2	TRBV27	TRBJ2-7	.	TGTGCCAGCAGTGGGGAACGACTAGCGGGAGTTCTCTTC	CASSGERLAGVLF
.	TRBV5-1	TRBJ2-7	.	TGCGCCAGCAGGGCGACAACGGGACGGATGTCCTACGAGCAGTACTTC	CASRATTGRMSYEQYF
.	TRBV6-4	TRBJ1-2	.	TGTGCCAGCAGTGACTTCAAAGGGGTGGACTATGGCTACACCTTC	CASSDFKGVDYGYTF
TRBD1	TRBV7-8	TRBJ1-2	.	TGTGCCAGCAGCTTAGTTCCAGGGGGGAACTATGGCTACACCTTC	CASSLVPGGNYGYTF
.	TRBV2	TRBJ1-1	.	TGTGCCAGCAGCGAACAGGGTGAGGGGTCTGAAGCTTTCTTT	CASSEQGEGSEAFF
.	TRBV7-3	TRBJ1-2	.	TGTGCCAGCAGCTTAACGGAAGGGGGGTCCGGTGGCTACACCTTC	CASSLTEGGSGGYTF
.	TRBV4-3	TRBJ2-2	.	TGCGCCAGCAGCCAAGATGGGGCCGGGACTTTGAACACCGGGGAGCTGTTTTTT	CASSQDGAGTLNTGELFF
TRBD1	TRBV28	TRBJ1-2	.	TGTGCCAGCAGGACGGGACAGGGAAACTATGGCTACACCTTC	CASRTGQGNYGYTF
TRBD2	TRBV7-2	TRBJ2-7	.	TGTGCCAGCAGCTTAATGAGGGCTAGCGGGTCCAATGAGCAGTACTTC	CASSLMRASGSNEQYF
.	TRBV4-3	TRBJ2-5	.	TGCGCCAGCAGCCAAGAGGTTACGCAGACCCAGTACTTC	CASSQEVTQTQYF
.	TRBV7-2	TRBJ2-4	.	TGTGCCAGCAGCTCGGAGGGGACAGTAAACATTCAGTACTTC	CASSSEGTVNIQYF
.	TRBV4-3	TRBJ1-4	.	TGCGCCAGCAGCCCAGGGAGTGAGGATGAAAAACTGTTTTTT	CASSPGSEDEKLFF
TRBD1	TRBV2	TRBJ1-1	once	TGTGCCAGCAGCGAGGGACAGGTTCGCGCAGCTTTCTTT	CASSEGQVRAAFF
TRBD1	TRBV7-2	TRBJ2-5	.	TGTGCCAGCAGCTTAATCGGGCACGGGACAGTCCCAGAGACCCAGTACTTC	CASSLIGHGTVPETQYF
TRBD1	TRBV5-1	TRBJ2-7	.	TGCGCCAGCAGCTCCGGGACAGGTATAACCTACGAGCAGTACTTC	CASSSGTGITYEQYF
TRBD1	TRBV2	TRBJ1-2	.	TGTGCCGGAGGGGGACAGGAGCTCATGAACTATGGCTACACCTTC	CAGGGQELMNYGYTF
.	TRBV19	TRBJ1-1	.	TGTGCCAGTATTGCACTGGGACCGAACACTGAAGCTTTCTTT	CASIALGPNTEAFF
.	TRBV7-8	TRBJ2-3	.	TGTGCCAGCAGCTTAGCGCGGGGCCACGCAGATACGCAGTATTTT	CASSLARGHADTQYF
.	TRBV7-9	TRBJ2-3	.	TGTGCCAGCAGCTTAGCGCCAGATACGCAGTATTTT	CASSLAPDTQYF
TRBD1	TRBV7-9	TRBJ2-7	.	TGTGCCAGCAGCTTAGACGGCTACCGGGACAGCTCCTACGAGCAGTACTTC	CASSLDGYRDSSYEQYF
TRBD1	TRBV7-2	TRBJ1-2	.	TGTGCCAGCAGCTCAGAACAGGGGACACCTAACTATGGCTACACCTTC	CASSSEQGTPNYGYTF
.	TRBV5-1	TRBJ2-3	.	TGCGCCAGCAGCTTGTTTTTGCCTTCGGATACGCAGTATTTT	CASSLFLPSDTQYF
.	TRBV2	TRBJ1-1	.	TGTGCCAGCACCCGGGCCGTGAACACTGAAGCTTTCTTT	CASTRAVNTEAFF
.	TRBV30	TRBJ2-7	.	TGTGCCTGGAGTCCCCTCGCAGGGGTCTCCTACGAGCAGTACTTC	CAWSPLAGVSYEQYF
.	TRBV7-3	TRBJ2-3	once	TGTGCCAGCAGGACAGCCTCGGCGGGCACAGATACGCAGTATTTT	CASRTASAGTDTQYF
.	TRBV6-5	TRBJ1-5	few	TGTGCCAGCAGTTACTACGGCGGCAATCAGCCCCAGCATTTT	CASSYYGGNQPQHF